The 25 T cell receptor beta chains below come from one sample, sequenced in a study of CD8 T cells in Susac syndrome. RNA totalling roughly 0.45 to 1 ug underwent reverse transcription with random hexamers. MiXCR, applied by TCRdb to the immunoSEQ multiplex PCR reads, yields one record per CDR3 protein. The sample holds 250,000 to 300,000 distinct CDR3 sequences, 89% seen once. Specimen: CD8+ T cells from PBMCs. The receptors originated from a human donor with multiple sclerosis.

V usage is TRBV10-3 and J usage is TRBJ2-5; D gene unclear. The CDR3 extends over 14 amino acids. Per the germline V gene, CDR1 is ENHRY and CDR2 is SYGVKD. The germline V and J ends were trimmed by 0 bases and 1 base, with 6 bases remaining between them. The CDR3 bases are TGTGCCATCAGTGAGTCAGGGTCCCAAGAGACCCAGTACTTC. It codes for CAISESGSQETQYF.

The CDR3 sequence is CASGMGTNTEAFF. CDR3 nucleotide sequence: TGTGCCAGTGGGATGGGGACGAACACTGAAGCTTTCTTT. This chain uses TRBV19 with TRBJ1-1, with D tentatively TRBD1 (5 bases). Deletions cut 8 bases from V and 1 base from J, with 11 bases between. This CDR3 contains 13 residues. Per the germline V gene, CDR1 is LNHDA and CDR2 is SQIVND (reference sequence).

The chain recombines TRBV7-9 with TRBJ1-1; no definite D call. The germline gives CDR1 SEHNR, CDR2 FQNEAQ (reference sequence). The CDR3 is 12 amino acids. The V gene lost 6 bases and the J gene lost 7 bases, with 12 bases spanning the gap. Written as DNA, the CDR3 is TGTGCCAGCAGTATTAGCAGCAATGAAGCTTTCTTT. Translating it yields CASSISSNEAFF.

The chain employs TRBV7-8 and TRBJ2-7; 11 bases match TRBD2. Germline CDR1 is SGHVS and CDR2 is FQNEAQ. The CDR3 is made up of 15 amino acids. V lost 5 bases and J lost 3; bases outside the gene matches: 6. CDR3 sequence: CASSQLAGAFYEQYF. The CDR3 region has the DNA TGTGCCAGCAGCCAACTAGCGGGGGCCTTCTACGAGCAGTACTTC.

The chain couples TRBV2 to TRBJ2-7; no definite D call. CDR3 length: 10 residues. V gave up 8 bases and J gave up 6 bases, with 8 bases separating them. CDR1 and CDR2 (germline): SNHLY, FYNNEI. The CDR3 coding sequence is TGTGCCAGCTCAACGGGCGAGCAGTACTTC. Translation gives CASSTGEQYF.

The genes are TRBV4-2 and TRBJ1-2; 7 bases are shared with TRBD1. J lost 4 bases, V lost 6 bases, and 8 bases had no gene match. The germline V gene encodes CDR1 LGHNA and CDR2 YNFKEQ. The CDR3 contains 14 residues. The CDR3 sequence is CASRIRGQGYGYTF. The CDR3 DNA reads as TGTGCCAGCAGGATAAGGGGGCAGGGCTATGGCTACACCTTC.

The gene calls are TRBV9 and TRBJ1-4; 9 bases are shared with TRBD1. The CDR3 loop spans 15 amino acids. Trimming at V came to 3 bases and at J to 6 bases, leaving 6 bases not matched to a gene. The germline gives CDR1 SGDLS, CDR2 YYNGEE. CDR3 in amino acids: CASSGRTGVDEKLFF. The CDR3 region has the DNA TGTGCCAGCAGCGGGCGGACAGGGGTGGATGAAAAACTGTTTTTT.

The gene calls are TRBV20-1 and TRBJ1-5; TRBD1 is a possible D gene (6 bases). Looked up from germline, CDR1 is DFQATT and CDR2 is SNEGSKA (reference sequence). The CDR3 sequence is 16 residues long. V was trimmed by 3 bases and J by 0 bases, leaving 15 bases between them. Here the CDR3 reads CSASPVGGYSNQPQHF. CDR3 nucleotides: TGCAGTGCTAGCCCCGTAGGGGGTTATAGCAATCAGCCCCAGCATTTT.

V is TRBV7-8 and J is TRBJ2-3; TRBD2 matches at 13 bases. Germline V gene lookup returns CDR1 SGHVS and CDR2 FQNEAQ. This CDR3 spans 17 amino acids. V dropped 3 bases and J dropped 4; count of bases not matched to a gene: 7. The CDR3 here is CASSFRLAGGIADTQYF. The DNA for the CDR3 is TGTGCCAGCAGCTTCAGACTAGCGGGGGGCATAGCAGATACGCAGTATTTT.

The CDR3 region is CASSQGRSGGVRDYEQYF. The CDR3, as DNA: TGCGCCAGCAGCCAAGGTCGGAGTGGGGGCGTTAGGGACTACGAGCAGTACTTC. This sequence joins TRBV4-3 and TRBJ2-7; D perhaps matches TRBD1 (6 bases). V dropped 1 base and J dropped 3 bases, with 22 bases sitting between them. The length of the CDR3 is 18 residues. The germline V gene encodes CDR1 LGHNA and CDR2 YSLEER.

This clonotype was counted between two and nine times. This chain links TRBV29-1 with TRBJ2-2; D is ambiguous. Trimming pared 2 bases from V and 0 bases from J, leaving 4 bases between. This CDR3 spans 13 amino acids. Germline CDR1 is SQVTM and CDR2 is ANQGSEA. The CDR3: CSVELANTGELFF. The DNA for the CDR3 is TGCAGCGTTGAACTGGCGAACACCGGGGAGCTGTTTTTT.

The rearrangement uses TRBV12-3 or TRBV12-4 and TRBJ2-6; 10 bases are shared with TRBD1. The CDR3 is 17 amino acids. V was pared by 7 bases and J by 2 bases, with 8 bases of the junction left unmatched. The CDR3 bases are TGTGCCAGCACCCCGGGACAGGGGTCTGCTGGGGCCAACGTCCTGACTTTC. It encodes CASTPGQGSAGANVLTF.

This clonotype has a single count. This sequence joins TRBV7-2 and TRBJ1-2; 10 bases are a match to TRBD1. CDR3 length: 15 amino acids. The germline gives CDR1 SGHTA, CDR2 FQGNSA. Trimming removed 5 bases from V and 7 bases from J; junction bases left unmatched: 10. This CDR3 reads CASSPTTGGGSGYTF. In DNA form, the CDR3 reads TGTGCCAGCAGCCCTACGACAGGGGGCGGCTCTGGCTACACCTTC.

The chain recombines TRBV29-1 with TRBJ1-2; 8 nucleotides align to TRBD1. CDR1 is SQVTM, CDR2 ANQGSEA, per germline. This CDR3 contains 13 residues. The J segment lost 3 bases and the V segment lost 6 bases, leaving 6 bases of the junction unmatched. The CDR3 here is CSVWDRRHYGYTF. The CDR3 nucleotides are TGCAGCGTCTGGGACAGGAGGCACTATGGCTACACCTTC.

The chain has TRBV7-9 and TRBJ2-5; D remains unclear. The CDR3 loop spans 12 amino acids. V was trimmed by 5 bases and J by 4 bases, leaving 8 bases between them. Germline V gives CDR1 SEHNR, CDR2 FQNEAQ (reference sequence). The CDR3 DNA is TGTGCCAGCAGCCTACCGTCAGAGACCCAGTACTTC. This encodes CASSLPSETQYF.

The rearrangement uses TRBV19 and TRBJ2-7; a possible D gene is TRBD2 (6 bases). The V end was cut by 5 bases, the J end by 3 bases, with 11 bases between. CDR3 size: 13 residues. Germline values: CDR1 LNHDA, CDR2 SQIVND (reference sequence). CDR3 in amino acids: CASSEGGVYEQYF. The CDR3 bases are TGTGCCAGTAGTGAAGGCGGGGTCTACGAGCAGTACTTC.

V and J are TRBV20-1 and TRBJ2-7; the D is unclear. CDR3 length equals 15 residues. Looked up from germline, CDR1 is DFQATT and CDR2 is SNEGSKA (reference sequence). V dropped 5 bases and J dropped 0 bases, with 17 bases sitting between them. CDR3 nucleotide sequence: TGCAGTGCTCCAGGCCCCTACACCTACTCCTACGAGCAGTACTTC. Protein: CSAPGPYTYSYEQYF.

The chain employs TRBV4-3 and TRBJ2-7; 12 nucleotides line up with TRBD1. V shed 0 bases and J 6 bases; nucleotides not matched to a gene: 6. Germline CDR1 LGHNA, CDR2 YSLEER. The CDR3 consists of 16 residues. As DNA, the CDR3 is TGCGCCAGCAGCCAAGAAACCGGGACAGGGGGCTCCGAGCAGTACTTC. As protein: CASSQETGTGGSEQYF.

The chain joins TRBV12-3 or TRBV12-4 to TRBJ2-5; 7 nucleotides match TRBD1. V trimming: 3 bases; J trimming: 0 bases; junction bases outside the gene matches: 4. The CDR3 totals 15 residues. The CDR3 DNA reads as TGTGCCAGCAGTTTGACAGGGACCTACCAAGAGACCCAGTACTTC. Translating gives CASSLTGTYQETQYF.

This clonotype was observed a single time. The chain recombines TRBV9 with TRBJ2-3; 9 nucleotides match TRBD2. With 3 bases clipped from V and 4 bases from J, the junction kept 9 bases outside the gene matches. Germline loops: CDR1 SGDLS, CDR2 YYNGEE. The CDR3 length is 16 residues. CDR3 DNA sequence: TGTGCCAGCAGCGCGGGGTTAGCGGGAGTCTCAGATACGCAGTATTTT. This sequence encodes CASSAGLAGVSDTQYF. The full variable domain, its missing parts supplied by reference TRBV9 and TRBJ2-3, is DSGVTQTPKHLITATGQRVTLRCSPRSGDLSVYWYQQSLDQGLQFLIQYYNGEERAKGNILERFSAQQFPDLHSELNLSSLELGDSALYFCASSAGLAGVSDTQYFGPGTRLTVL.

This chain connects TRBV10-2 to TRBJ1-4; no clear D gene. Germline values: CDR1 WSHSY, CDR2 SAAADI. The CDR3 has 15 residues. V was pared by 3 bases and J by 7 bases, with 15 bases between. The CDR3 DNA follows: TGCGCCAGCAGTGAACAAGTGAAATGGGGTGAAAAACTGTTTTTT. This codes for CASSEQVKWGEKLFF.

The V gene is TRBV10-2, the J gene TRBJ2-7; D gene unclear. This CDR3 has 14 residues. Deletions cut 2 bases from V and 0 bases from J, with 8 bases between. CDR1 is WSHSY and CDR2 is SAAADI in the germline V gene. The CDR3 loop is CASSERLISYEQYF. The CDR3 region has the DNA TGCGCCAGCAGTGAGAGATTAATCTCCTACGAGCAGTACTTC.

This sequence joins TRBV4-1 and TRBJ2-7; possible D gene TRBD1, 6 bases. Germline V gives CDR1 MGHRA, CDR2 YSYEKL. The CDR3 has 16 residues. V lost 1 base and J lost 4, with 17 bases in between. The CDR3 bases are TGCGCCAGCAGCCAAGTCCTCGCAGGGGCGGTGTACGAGCAGTACTTC. It translates to CASSQVLAGAVYEQYF.

V gene TRBV27 combines with J gene TRBJ2-7, with D perhaps matching TRBD1 (6 bases). The germline V and J ends were trimmed by 8 bases and 3 bases, with 14 bases remaining between them. CDR1 and CDR2 (germline): MNHEY, SMNVEV (reference sequence). The CDR3 consists of 13 residues. This chain's CDR3 is CASARGSSYEQYF. DNA of the CDR3: TGTGCCAGCGCGAGGGGGAGCAGCTACGAGCAGTACTTC.

The V and J genes are TRBV7-9 and TRBJ2-7; tentative D call: TRBD1 (5 bases). The germline V and J ends were trimmed by 5 bases and 1 base, with 18 bases remaining between them. Germline assignment: CDR1 SEHNR and CDR2 FQNEAQ (reference sequence). This CDR3 comprises 16 residues. As DNA, the CDR3 is TGTGCCAGCAGCCCAAGGGGCGCAGCGCTATCCTACGAGCAGTACTTC. Residues: CASSPRGAALSYEQYF.